The 18 T cell receptor beta chains below all came from one sample that was sequenced in a study of T cell responses to AZD1222 COVID-19 vaccine. Profiling relied on immunoSEQ multiplex PCR, and the TCRdb table lists in-frame clones only, not all of them. The sample yields approximately 140,000 clones, about 91% seen once. The source was peripheral blood, collected 28 days after the second AZD1222 dose. These receptor sequences come from an adult who received the AZD1222 COVID-19 vaccine.

The gene calls are TRBV19 and TRBJ2-1; 12 nucleotides line up with TRBD2. V shed 4 bases and J 7 bases; nucleotides not matched to a gene: 5. Looked up from germline, CDR1 is LNHDA and CDR2 is SQIVND (reference sequence). CDR3 length equals 15 residues. CDR3 sequence: CASSNLAGGNNEQFF. CDR3 bases: TGTGCCAGTAGTAATCTAGCGGGAGGGAATAATGAGCAGTTCTTC.

The chain employs TRBV6-5 and TRBJ1-2; 8 bases are shared with TRBD1. V gave up 5 bases and J gave up 7 bases; unmatched junction bases: 12. The CDR3 contains 15 residues. Germline V gene data show CDR1 as MNHEY and CDR2 as SVGAGI. This CDR3 reads CASSKPGGARLGYTF. In DNA, the CDR3 is TGTGCCAGCAGTAAACCAGGGGGCGCGCGGCTTGGCTACACCTTC.

This chain uses TRBV27 with TRBJ1-5; no firm D call. Trimming took off 4 bases at V and 4 bases at J, with 11 bases between the two ends. The germline gives CDR1 MNHEY, CDR2 SMNVEV (reference sequence). This CDR3 spans 14 amino acids. The chain's CDR3 is CASSSPLRNQPQHF. CDR3 nucleotide sequence: TGTGCCAGCAGTTCCCCCTTAAGGAATCAGCCCCAGCATTTT.

The count of this clone is one. The rearrangement joins TRBV27 to TRBJ2-5; D gene ambiguous. The CDR3 totals 15 residues. CDR1 is MNHEY and CDR2 is SMNVEV in the germline V gene (reference sequence). The V and J ends lost 8 bases and 1 base respectively, with 17 bases between them. CDR3 region: CASAPTWSGQETQYF. CDR3 nucleotide sequence: TGTGCCAGCGCACCTACTTGGTCCGGCCAAGAGACCCAGTACTTC.

V gene TRBV5-6 combines with J gene TRBJ2-5; the D gene is possibly TRBD2 (6 bases). The germline V and J ends were trimmed by 0 bases and 4 bases, with 10 bases remaining between them. From germline, CDR1 is SGHDT and CDR2 YYEEEE. The CDR3 is 14 residues long. The CDR3 here is CASSLGGLGETQYF. Here the CDR3 DNA reads TGTGCCAGCAGCTTGGGGGGACTCGGAGAGACCCAGTACTTC.

This clone was counted a few times. The V gene is TRBV18, the J gene TRBJ1-1; D is undetermined. The CDR3 length is 14 residues. The germline V and J ends were trimmed by 3 bases and 1 base, with 9 bases remaining between them. CDR1 and CDR2 from the germline V gene are KGHSH and LQKENI. The CDR3, as DNA: TGTGCCAGCTCACCCACGGAAGGGAACACTGAAGCTTTCTTT. Residues: CASSPTEGNTEAFF.

The chain uses TRBV3-1 (or the pseudogene TRBV3-2) and TRBJ1-3; D gene ambiguous. The length of the CDR3 is 13 residues. Germline V CDR1 and CDR2: LGHDT, YNNKEL (reference sequence). V lost 7 bases and J lost 0, with 7 bases in between. The CDR3 reads CASTAFSGNTIYF. In DNA, the CDR3 is TGTGCCAGCACAGCTTTCTCTGGAAACACCATATATTTT.

The chain joins TRBV6-2 or TRBV6-3 to TRBJ2-1; D is perhaps TRBD2 (6 bases). Trimming took 4 bases from V and 5 from J, leaving 12 bases between them. The CDR3 consists of 14 residues. Germline CDR1 MNHEY, CDR2 SVGEGT. CDR3 DNA sequence: TGTGCCAGCAGTTTGACTGGACTACACAATGAGCAGTTCTTC. It yields the protein CASSLTGLHNEQFF.

This clone was seen more than once but under ten times. The rearrangement links TRBV28 to TRBJ1-5; no reliable D call. The CDR3 is 15 amino acids. Trimming left V 10 bases short and J 2 bases short, with 18 bases between. Germline CDR1 reads MDHEN; CDR2 reads SYDVKM. CDR3 nucleotides: TGTGCCATCACCCGCGGGCCCGGGGGCAATCAGCCCCAGCATTTT. It specifies CAITRGPGGNQPQHF.

The chain links TRBV4-2 to TRBJ1-1; the D is unclear. CDR3 length: 15 residues. Trimming left V 5 bases short and J 4 bases short, with 17 bases between. CDR1 LGHNA and CDR2 YNFKEQ come from the germline V gene. The CDR3 DNA follows: TGTGCCAGCAGCTTTTCGGGCAGTTCGGGCACTGAAGCTTTCTTT. Translation: CASSFSGSSGTEAFF.

CDR3 sequence reads: CAWSPARQLMNTEAFF. Written as DNA, the CDR3 is TGTGCCTGGAGTCCCGCCCGACAGCTAATGAACACTGAAGCTTTCTTT. The V gene is TRBV30, the J gene TRBJ1-1; D is possibly TRBD1 (5 bases). Germline CDR1 and CDR2: GTSNPN and SVGIG (reference sequence). The CDR3 totals 16 residues. V was clipped by 2 bases and J by 0 bases, with 16 bases between them.

The rearrangement joins TRBV12-3 or TRBV12-4 to TRBJ2-2; D is undetermined. This CDR3 has 13 residues. V dropped 2 bases and J dropped 5 bases, with 6 bases sitting between them. The CDR3 protein is CASSLMTTGELFF. The CDR3 nucleotides read TGTGCCAGCAGTTTAATGACTACCGGGGAGCTGTTTTTT.

The V call is TRBV11-3, the J call TRBJ2-6; tentatively, D is TRBD1 or TRBD2 (5 bases each). The CDR3 runs 17 residues. Trimming shortened V by 5 bases and J by 2 bases, and 16 bases separated the two germline ends. Germline V CDR1 and CDR2: SGHNT, YENEEA. This CDR3 reads CASSPGTASAGANVLTF. The CDR3 DNA reads as TGTGCCAGCAGCCCGGGGACCGCCTCGGCTGGGGCCAACGTCCTGACTTTC.

The chain joins TRBV30 to TRBJ1-2; D gene ambiguous. The CDR3 has 15 amino acids. Germline V gene lookup returns CDR1 GTSNPN and CDR2 SVGIG (reference sequence). V lost 3 bases and J 2 bases, leaving 16 bases between the germline ends. The CDR3 DNA sequence: TGTGCCTGGAGCGGGCACTCCTGGGAGAACTATGGCTACACCTTC. It is translated as CAWSGHSWENYGYTF.

The gene calls are TRBV3-1 (or the pseudogene TRBV3-2) and TRBJ1-1; D gene uncertain. Trimming cost V 4 bases and J 4 bases, with 7 bases left between them. This CDR3 spans 12 amino acids. CDR1 is LGHDT, CDR2 YNNKEL, per germline (reference sequence). The CDR3 region has the DNA TGTGCCAGCAGCCCCTCGACCACTGAAGCTTTCTTT. It codes for CASSPSTTEAFF.

The V and J genes are TRBV6-1 and TRBJ1-5; 11 positions match TRBD1. Germline V gene data show CDR1 as MNHNS and CDR2 as SASEGT. The CDR3 spans 16 residues. Trimming took 5 bases from V and 4 from J; bases not matched to a gene: 7. CDR3 amino acids: CASSQGTGGGNQPQHF. Written as DNA, the CDR3 is TGTGCCAGCAGTCAAGGGACAGGGGGTGGTAATCAGCCCCAGCATTTT.

The rearrangement uses TRBV6-6 and TRBJ2-2; D remains unclear. CDR3 size: 12 residues. Trimming cost V 0 bases and J 5 bases, with 1 base left between them. Per the germline V gene, CDR1 is MNHNY and CDR2 is SVGAGI (reference sequence). The CDR3 DNA is TGTGCCAGCAGTTACTCAACCGGGGAGCTGTTTTTT. Translation: CASSYSTGELFF.

This clone appeared a few times. The V call is TRBV7-8, the J call TRBJ1-5; TRBD1 aligns across 8 bases. The CDR3 is 13 amino acids. V dropped 4 bases and J dropped 9; count of bases not matched to a gene: 5. CDR1 and CDR2 from the germline V gene are SGHVS and FQNEAQ. The CDR3 sequence: CASSSTGVGPQHF. DNA of the CDR3: TGTGCCAGCAGCTCGACAGGGGTAGGGCCCCAGCATTTT.